The T cell receptor (beta chain) described here comes from a study of human T cells and chemical hapten exposure. Study in general: The scalp of each patient received a weekly diphenylcyclopropenone dose for the full roughly 24-week study. Study-wide results and caveats: Against controls, expanded TCRs gave rise to significantly more large CDR3 similarity clusters.

Concerning this clonotype itself: The antigen remains undetermined.

The germline gives CDR1 SGHTA, CDR2 FQGNSA. The CDR3 sequence is 14 residues long. The V end lost 2 bases, the J end lost 8 bases, and 15 bases lay between the germline ends. During construction of the library, unique molecular identifiers were attached to individual cDNA molecules for quantitative, reproducible TCR counting. TCRdb redid the calling of the RACE reads with MiXCR, one entry per CDR3 protein. The profile covers more than 300,000 distinct CDR3 sequences, with about 5% appearing a single time and roughly 8.2% taken by the ten largest. The time point denotes: pre-sensitization, week 0. Sample treatment: therapeutic diphenylcyclopropenone sensitization with weekly scalp DPC. Blood sampling preceded each patch test application.

V gene TRBV7-2 combines with J gene TRBJ1-2; a possible D gene is TRBD1 (5 bases). Source: whole blood, taken in connection with sensitization to the hapten diphenylcyclopropenone (DPC). This clonotype originated in a woman under 30 with alopecia areata. Some clones in this sample may be carry-over from other donors' samples. The CDR3 nucleotides read TGTGCCAGCAGCTTACGGGAGCAGACAGACGGCTACACCTTC. Translation gives CASSLREQTDGYTF. The full variable domain, with the rest looked up from reference TRBV7-2 and TRBJ1-2, is GAGVSQSPSNKVTEKGKDVELRCDPISGHTALYWYRQSLGQGLEFLIYFQGNSAPDKSGLPSDRFSAERTGGSVSTLTIQRTQQEDSAVYLCASSLREQTDGYTFGSGTRLTVV.